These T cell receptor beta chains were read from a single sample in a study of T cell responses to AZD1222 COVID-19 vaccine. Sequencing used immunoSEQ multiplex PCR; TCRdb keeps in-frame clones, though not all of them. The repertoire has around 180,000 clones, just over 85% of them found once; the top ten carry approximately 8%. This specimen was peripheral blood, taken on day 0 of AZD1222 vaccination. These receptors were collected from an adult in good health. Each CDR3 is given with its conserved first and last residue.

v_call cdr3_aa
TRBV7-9 CASSSTWEQYF
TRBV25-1 CASSAGGEYQPQHF
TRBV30 CAWIYRGRGEAFF
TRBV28 CASTPTGTPTDTQYF
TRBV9 CASSPDPPNAANTGELFF
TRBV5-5 CASSWTGFAYNEQFF
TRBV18 CASSPEQGAHGGELFF
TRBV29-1 CSVGTGPVNTEAFF
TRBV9 CASSEADREGKNIQYF
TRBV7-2 CASWPIQPLTEAFF
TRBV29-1 CSVAEGRTVLSGQYF
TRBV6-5 CASRTDRVTGELFF
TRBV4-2 CASSQESRIYTEAFF
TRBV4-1 CASSQGDRGFYEQYF
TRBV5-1 CASRTSGTGVETQYF
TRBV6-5 CASSYSRVSGANVLTF
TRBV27 CASSPPTGSINEQYF
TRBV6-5 CASSLDGASGNTIYF
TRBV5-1 CASSPMGRGPYNEQFF
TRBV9 CASSPAGTEAFF
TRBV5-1 CASSLRTSGEPSTDTQYF
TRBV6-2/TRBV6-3 CASSVSPGGEAFF
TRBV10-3 CAISEFKGAYEQYF
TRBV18 CASSPRPADGYTF
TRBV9 CASSLTGDSNSPLHF
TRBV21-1 CASSKGLAYEQYF
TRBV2 CARGTSGGLRGEQFF
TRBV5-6 CASSLGGRVSGANVLTF
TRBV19 CASSIRWTEAFF
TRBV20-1 CSAIDSGGAGEQFF
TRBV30 CAWSRPTKTTEAFF
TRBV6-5 CASTQSGLSGYTF
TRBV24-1 CATSDLGRNYGYTF
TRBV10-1 CASSADRVGEQYF
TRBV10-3 CAISESGSAGNTIYF
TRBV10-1 CASSRHQNTEAFF
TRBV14 CASSQVEYRDRLPYEQYF
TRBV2 CASNEDRFSYEAFF
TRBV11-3 CASSSSRESEQFF
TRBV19 CASSIRGGRSFANTGELFF
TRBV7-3 CASSPGQGPYEQYF
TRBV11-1 CASSLFSPGTGELFF
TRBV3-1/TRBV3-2 CASSRTSGGLAYEQYF
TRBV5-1 CASSPGTGTEQYF
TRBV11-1 CASSVNSGSTDTQYF
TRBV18 CASSPLRRHTDTQYF
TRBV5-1 CASAEGRYEQYF
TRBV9 CASSPRPDGKPQHF
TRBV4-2 CASSRGTSGGNTGELFF
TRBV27 CASSLGGYNSPLHF
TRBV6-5 CASRDATGESTEAFF
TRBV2 CASSWTWERGYTF
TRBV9 CASSTDLPPDNEQFF